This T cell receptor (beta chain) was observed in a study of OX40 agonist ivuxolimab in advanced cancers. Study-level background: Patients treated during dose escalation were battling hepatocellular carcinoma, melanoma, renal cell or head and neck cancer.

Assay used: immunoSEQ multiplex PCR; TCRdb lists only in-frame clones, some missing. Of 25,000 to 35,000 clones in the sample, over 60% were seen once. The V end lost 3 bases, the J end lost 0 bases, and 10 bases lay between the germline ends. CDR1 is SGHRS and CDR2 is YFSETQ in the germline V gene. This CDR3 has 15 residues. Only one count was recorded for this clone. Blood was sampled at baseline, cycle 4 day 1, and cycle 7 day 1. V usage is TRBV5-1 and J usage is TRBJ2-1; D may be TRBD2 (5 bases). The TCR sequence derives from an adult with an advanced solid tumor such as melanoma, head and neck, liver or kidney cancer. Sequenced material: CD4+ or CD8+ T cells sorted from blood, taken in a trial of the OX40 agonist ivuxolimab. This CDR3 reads CASSWEGSSYNEQFF. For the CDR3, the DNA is TGCGCCAGCAGCTGGGAAGGGAGCTCCTACAATGAGCAGTTCTTC.